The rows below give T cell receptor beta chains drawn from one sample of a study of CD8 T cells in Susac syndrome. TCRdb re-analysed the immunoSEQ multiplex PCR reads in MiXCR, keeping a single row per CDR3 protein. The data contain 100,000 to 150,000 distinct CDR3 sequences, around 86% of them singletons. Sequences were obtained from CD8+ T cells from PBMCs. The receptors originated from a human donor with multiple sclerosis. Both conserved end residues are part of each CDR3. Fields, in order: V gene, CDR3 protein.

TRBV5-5,CASSLGRGTYNEQFF
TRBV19,CASSPDWGQPQHF
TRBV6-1,CASSKRDRGVRNTEAFF
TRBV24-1,CATSDLASGANEQFF
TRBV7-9,CASSFSFSEGRETQYF
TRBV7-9,CASSDPGSLSYEQYF
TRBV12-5,CASGPPPTVPRDTQYF
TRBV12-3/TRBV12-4,CASSIRAPGPDTQYF
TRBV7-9,CASSSLEGSAFF
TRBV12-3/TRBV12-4,CASGGPDQPQHF
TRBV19,CASRGLGYHQPQHF
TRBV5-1,CASSLTRSDTQYF
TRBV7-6,CASNDRGCDNQPQHF
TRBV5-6,CASSLEEPGVMFF
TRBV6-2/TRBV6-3,CASSSGKEAFF
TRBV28,CASSLGTVRYYEQYF
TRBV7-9,CASSSGTGDNYGYTF
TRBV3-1,CASSRRQIDEQFF
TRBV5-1,CATRDVNNEQFF
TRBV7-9,CASSLTGLPFGYTF
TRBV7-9,CASSPRDILFYEQYF
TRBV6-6,CASSQFGTGYGELFF
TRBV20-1,CSARIEGSTYNEQFF
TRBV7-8,CASSLAQGAGVTDTQYF
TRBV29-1,CSAHPGLAVDSYNEQFF
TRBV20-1,CSARPRASYGYTF
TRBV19,CASSRENTEAFF
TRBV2,CASSDSWETQYF
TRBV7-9,CASSFRSPRGYTEAFF
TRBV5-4,CASRGDGRSYNEQFF
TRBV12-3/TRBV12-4,CASSPRGWYTF
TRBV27,CASSLSGQYYGYTF
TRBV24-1,CATSWGRFGEQFF
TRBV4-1,CASSQDPATGEETQYF
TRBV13,CASRRGESSYNEQFF
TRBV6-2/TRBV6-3,CASSYSQTSRTYNEQFF
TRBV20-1,CSVNGPNTEAFF
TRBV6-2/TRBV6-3,CASSYGVGDQPQHF
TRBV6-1,CAISEIDYNEQFF
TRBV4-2,CASSQDGTFSGELFF
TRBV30,CAWRRWSTGELFF
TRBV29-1,CSSLLGGNTEAFF
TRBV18,CASSPPRGREETQYF
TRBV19,CASSKGNSPLHF
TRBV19,CASNYGGNTIYF
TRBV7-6,CASTAIGSGDNSPLHF
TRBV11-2,CASSLSNSGPYNEQFF
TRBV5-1,CASSLQRKGDGHTF
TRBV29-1,CSARKPAGSEGDYGYTF
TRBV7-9,CASSGLAGVHENTGELFF
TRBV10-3,CAISDTTGPEYNEQFF
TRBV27,CASSRRSSYNEQFF
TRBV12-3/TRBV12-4,CASRGTGTYNSPLHF
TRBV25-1,CASSDPGGDSGAEAFF
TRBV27,CASSDRGFNLDNEQFF
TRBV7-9,CASSLMSSYNEQFF
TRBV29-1,CSVEDRTLTIYGYTF